What follows are 27 T cell receptor beta chains derived from one specimen sequenced in a study of T cell changes during pregnancy in multiple sclerosis. Using immunoSEQ multiplex PCR, the repertoire was profiled, and TCRdb retains in-frame clones only, with some absent. The sample has roughly 90,000 clones, approximately 90% seen once; the top ten hold around 0.93%. The sequences come from peripheral blood, collected before pregnancy. These TCRs come from a female donor with multiple sclerosis, enrolled in a pregnancy study.

V and J are TRBV6-5 and TRBJ2-7, with 9 bases identical to TRBD1. V was clipped by 2 bases and J by 5 bases; unmatched bases: 4. Germline assignment: CDR1 MNHEY and CDR2 SVGAGI. The CDR3 sequence is 14 residues long. CDR3 DNA sequence: TGTGCCAGCAGTTACCGGGACAGGGTAAACGAGCAGTACTTC. Encoded protein: CASSYRDRVNEQYF.

The genes are TRBV5-4 and TRBJ1-5; tentatively, D is TRBD1 (6 bases). V was trimmed by 0 bases and J by 0 bases, leaving 22 bases between them. The CDR3 covers 20 residues. CDR1 and CDR2 (germline): SGHNT, YYREEE (reference sequence). CDR3 protein: CASSLGLGAGENYSNQPQHF. The DNA for the CDR3 is TGTGCCAGCAGCTTGGGGCTCGGGGCAGGGGAAAACTATAGCAATCAGCCCCAGCATTTT.

V gene TRBV7-9 combines with J gene TRBJ1-4, with D tentatively TRBD1 (5 bases). Germline V lookup: CDR1 SEHNR, CDR2 FQNEAQ (reference sequence). This CDR3 contains 15 residues. The ends were cut back, 5 bases at V and 4 bases at J, with 14 bases in the middle. Here the CDR3 DNA reads TGTGCCAGCAGCGCAGACAGCGCCCTTAATGAAAAACTGTTTTTT. It translates to CASSADSALNEKLFF.

The chain uses TRBV28 and TRBJ1-5; TRBD1 aligns across 9 bases. The CDR3 extends over 15 amino acids. In germline, CDR1 is MDHEN, CDR2 SYDVKM. V was pared by 7 bases and J by 4 bases, with 8 bases of the junction left unmatched. The CDR3 is CASKLTGTGNQPQHF. CDR3 nucleotides: TGTGCCAGCAAGTTGACCGGGACAGGGAATCAGCCCCAGCATTTT.

The CDR3 DNA is TGTGCCAGCAGTTCGCGGGGTTTCTATGGCTACACCTTC. Its translation: CASSSRGFYGYTF. V usage is TRBV28 and J usage is TRBJ1-2; D call uncertain. CDR1 is MDHEN, CDR2 SYDVKM, per germline. V was trimmed by 4 bases and J by 4 bases, leaving 10 bases between them. The CDR3 runs 13 residues.

The sample holds one count of this clone. The chain joins TRBV6-5 to TRBJ2-5; 9 positions match TRBD2. V dropped 0 bases and J dropped 5; count of bases not matched to a gene: 7. The CDR3 runs to 16 residues. The germline CDR1 and CDR2 sequences are MNHEY and SVGAGI. CDR3 loop: CASSYSGAGGSETQYF. The CDR3 DNA follows: TGTGCCAGCAGTTACTCTGGAGCGGGGGGTTCGGAGACCCAGTACTTC.

This chain joins TRBV2 and TRBJ2-7, with TRBD1 matching 9 bases. CDR3 length equals 15 residues. Looked up from germline, CDR1 is SNHLY and CDR2 is FYNNEI. Trimming removed 4 bases from V and 2 bases from J; junction bases left unmatched: 6. This CDR3 is CASSARDRDTYEQYF. DNA for the CDR3: TGTGCCAGCAGTGCCCGGGACAGGGACACCTACGAGCAGTACTTC.

This clone has only one observation. The chain is built from TRBV6-6 and TRBJ2-7; D gene ambiguous. Germline CDR1 MNHNY, CDR2 SVGAGI (reference sequence). The ends were cut back, 6 bases at V and 2 bases at J, with 8 bases in the middle. The CDR3 runs 12 residues. The CDR3 DNA sequence: TGTGCCAGCAGCCCCGGAGCCTACGAGCAGTACTTC. Its translation is CASSPGAYEQYF.

The chain recombines TRBV27 with TRBJ2-7, with TRBD2 identical over 8 bases. The CDR3 sequence is 15 residues long. V shed 4 bases and J 3 bases; nucleotides not matched to a gene: 8. Germline loops: CDR1 MNHEY, CDR2 SMNVEV (reference sequence). The CDR3: CASSSPLAGGYEQYF. The CDR3 DNA sequence: TGTGCCAGCAGTTCCCCCCTCGCGGGGGGCTACGAGCAGTACTTC.

The rearrangement links TRBV18 to TRBJ2-5; 9 bases fit TRBD1. Germline loops: CDR1 KGHSH, CDR2 LQKENI. V was pared by 2 bases and J by 5 bases, with 3 bases of the junction left unmatched. The CDR3 covers 14 residues. CDR3 coding DNA: TGTGCCAGCTCACCATACAGGGGGCGGGAGACCCAGTACTTC. This encodes CASSPYRGRETQYF.

V and J are TRBV18 and TRBJ1-1; D perhaps matches TRBD1 (5 bases). CDR1 is KGHSH, CDR2 LQKENI, per germline. There are 14 residues in the CDR3. V lost 2 bases to trimming and J lost 3 bases, with 10 bases between them. The CDR3 DNA sequence: TGTGCCAGCTCACCAGGGGCAGAGTACACTGAAGCTTTCTTT. This sequence encodes CASSPGAEYTEAFF. The variable domain in full, completed from reference TRBV18 and TRBJ1-1, reads NAGVMQNPRHLVRRRGQEARLRCSPMKGHSHVYWYRQLPEEGLKFMVYLQKENIIDESGMPKERFSAEFPKEGPSILRIQQVVRGDSAAYFCASSPGAEYTEAFFGQGTRLTVV.

This sequence joins TRBV28 and TRBJ2-2; D may be TRBD1 (5 bases). The CDR3 is made up of 14 amino acids. The ends were cut back, 6 bases at V and 4 bases at J, with 12 bases in the middle. Germline loops: CDR1 MDHEN, CDR2 SYDVKM. The CDR3 here is CASSYNTGTGELFF. The CDR3 region has the DNA TGTGCCAGCAGCTATAATACAGGCACCGGGGAGCTGTTTTTT.

The chain combines TRBV11-2 with TRBJ2-7; 9 nucleotides agree with TRBD2. Losses at the gene ends were 1 base for V and 5 bases for J; bases not matched to a gene: 12. CDR1 SGHAT and CDR2 FQNNGV come from the germline V gene. This CDR3 comprises 17 residues. Here the CDR3 reads CASSLGWAGGPENEQYF. The CDR3 nucleotides are TGTGCCAGCAGCTTAGGTTGGGCGGGGGGGCCGGAAAACGAGCAGTACTTC.

The chain couples TRBV7-8 to TRBJ2-3, with no clear D. Trimming left V 5 bases short and J 0 bases short, with 12 bases between. From germline, CDR1 is SGHVS and CDR2 FQNEAQ. The CDR3 is 15 residues long. The DNA for the CDR3 is TGTGCCAGCAGCGACGTGGGCCTAAGCACAGATACGCAGTATTTT. It yields the protein CASSDVGLSTDTQYF.

The chain links TRBV5-1 to TRBJ1-3; no reliable D call. Germline V gene data show CDR1 as SGHRS and CDR2 as YFSETQ. V was shortened by 0 bases and J by 3 bases, with 19 bases between the two germline ends. The CDR3 is 18 amino acids. Here the CDR3 reads CASSLAGLGRSRGNTIYF. The CDR3, as DNA: TGCGCCAGCAGCTTGGCCGGTCTAGGCCGAAGCCGTGGAAACACCATATATTTT. Filled out from reference TRBV5-1 and TRBJ1-3, the complete variable domain reads KAGVTQTPRYLIKTRGQQVTLSCSPISGHRSVSWYQQTPGQGLQFLFEYFSETQRNKGNFPGRFSGRQFSNSRSEMNVSTLELGDSALYLCASSLAGLGRSRGNTIYFGEGSWLTVV.

This chain connects TRBV7-6 to TRBJ2-2; perhaps TRBD2 as D (6 bases). The CDR3 is 12 residues long. Germline V gene sequence: CDR1 SGHVS, CDR2 FNYEAQ. V gave up 3 bases and J gave up 8 bases, with 7 bases separating them. CDR3 sequence reads: CASSFAGGELFF. In nucleotides, the CDR3 is TGTGCCAGCAGCTTTGCGGGGGGGGAGCTGTTTTTT. The full variable domain, in which reference TRBV7-6 and TRBJ2-2 provide the parts outside the CDR3, is GAGVSQSPRYKVTKRGQDVALRCDPISGHVSLYWYRQALGQGPEFLTYFNYEAQQDKSGLPNDRFSAERPEGSISTLTIQRTEQRDSAMYRCASSFAGGELFFGEGSRLTVL.

The V and J genes are TRBV28 and TRBJ1-1, with no clear D. The ends were cut back, 3 bases at V and 11 bases at J, with 19 bases in the middle. CDR3 length: 14 amino acids. Germline V lookup: CDR1 MDHEN, CDR2 SYDVKM. CDR3 sequence: CASSLTRFTGRAFF. The CDR3 nucleotides are TGTGCCAGCAGTTTGACCAGGTTTACGGGGAGGGCTTTCTTT.

This chain uses TRBV5-1 with TRBJ1-2; 9 positions agree with TRBD1. The CDR3 runs to 15 residues. Trimming at V came to 4 bases and at J to 4 bases, leaving 8 bases not matched to a gene. Germline CDR1 SGHRS, CDR2 YFSETQ. The DNA of the CDR3 is TGCGCCAGCAGCCCAACCCGGGACAGGGCCTATGGCTACACCTTC. The encoded protein is CASSPTRDRAYGYTF.

CDR3 nucleotides: TGTGCCAGCAGACTACAGGGGAGCAATCAGCCCCAGCATTTT. Amino acids: CASRLQGSNQPQHF. This chain uses TRBV27 with TRBJ1-5, with TRBD1 identical over 7 bases. Germline values: CDR1 MNHEY, CDR2 SMNVEV (reference sequence). With 6 bases clipped from V and 1 base from J, the junction kept 3 bases outside the gene matches. The CDR3 is 14 residues long.

The chain recombines TRBV7-8 with TRBJ2-5; TRBD1 matches at 11 bases. J was trimmed by 1 base and V by 1 base; bases with no gene match: 5. Germline V gene data show CDR1 as SGHVS and CDR2 as FQNEAQ. The CDR3 is 17 residues long. The CDR3 loop is CASSLEGDRGVQETQYF. CDR3 coding DNA: TGTGCCAGCAGCTTAGAGGGGGACAGGGGGGTCCAAGAGACCCAGTACTTC.

The V call is TRBV5-5, the J call TRBJ1-2; TRBD1 matches at 8 bases. J was trimmed by 2 bases and V by 4 bases; bases with no gene match: 7. This CDR3 spans 15 amino acids. Germline V gives CDR1 SGHKS, CDR2 YYEKEE (reference sequence). Written as DNA, the CDR3 is TGTGCCAGCAGCGGAGGACAGGGAAGCAACTATGGCTACACCTTC. The encoded protein is CASSGGQGSNYGYTF.

This clone appeared once. This chain connects TRBV7-9 to TRBJ2-1; 10 positions match TRBD2. This CDR3 spans 18 amino acids. Germline values: CDR1 SEHNR, CDR2 FQNEAQ (reference sequence). J lost 8 bases, V lost 5 bases, and 18 bases had no gene match. DNA for the CDR3: TGTGCCAGCAGCCCTTCCCCTAGCGGGAGACGACATCAATATGAGCAGTTCTTC. Translation: CASSPSPSGRRHQYEQFF.

The rearrangement joins TRBV5-5 to TRBJ2-5, with D perhaps matching TRBD1 (5 bases). The CDR3 contains 14 residues. From germline, CDR1 is SGHKS and CDR2 YYEKEE (reference sequence). V was pared by 4 bases and J by 4 bases, with 14 bases between. Here the CDR3 DNA reads TGTGCCAGCAGCAATAGGGGTCGTTCAGAGACCCAGTACTTC. Protein sequence: CASSNRGRSETQYF. The variable domain in full, with the rest retrieved from reference TRBV5-5 and TRBJ2-5, is DAGVTQSPTHLIKTRGQQVTLRCSPISGHKSVSWYQQVLGQGPQFIFQYYEKEERGRGNFPDRFSARQFPNYSSELNVNALLLGDSALYLCASSNRGRSETQYFGPGTRLLVL.

The J gene is TRBJ2-3, the V gene TRBV6-6; D call uncertain. This CDR3 spans 13 amino acids. V was cut by 1 base and J by 4 bases, with 6 bases left in between. The germline gives CDR1 MNHNY, CDR2 SVGAGI (reference sequence). This CDR3 reads CASSYFAADTQYF. The DNA for the CDR3 is TGTGCCAGCAGTTACTTCGCGGCAGATACGCAGTATTTT.

The chain employs TRBV9 and TRBJ1-1, with 8 nucleotides matching TRBD1. The CDR3 is 14 residues long. Losses at the gene ends were 5 bases for V and 1 base for J; bases not matched to a gene: 4. Germline assignment: CDR1 SGDLS and CDR2 YYNGEE. CDR3 coding DNA: TGTGCCAGCAGTACGACAGGGGCGAACACTGAAGCTTTCTTT. Amino acid sequence: CASSTTGANTEAFF.

V gene TRBV5-6 combines with J gene TRBJ2-7, with 8 bases matching TRBD2. V lost 0 bases, J lost 3 bases, and 11 bases stayed unmatched. CDR3 length: 17 amino acids. Per germline, CDR1 SGHDT and CDR2 YYEEEE. The CDR3 reads CASSLASGGGILYEQYF. The CDR3 DNA sequence: TGTGCCAGCAGCTTGGCCAGCGGGGGCGGGATCCTCTACGAGCAGTACTTC.

The V gene is TRBV18, the J gene TRBJ1-1; D remains unclear. Trimming cost V 6 bases and J 0 bases, with 8 bases left between them. CDR3 length equals 13 residues. Looked up from germline, CDR1 is KGHSH and CDR2 is LQKENI. CDR3 nucleotide sequence: TGTGCCAGCTCTTCGGGGATGAACACTGAAGCTTTCTTT. As protein: CASSSGMNTEAFF.